These T cell receptor beta chains were read from a single sample in a study of cytomegalovirus exposure and HLA in healthy donors. TCRdb's copy holds only in-frame clones and misses some; the assay was immunoSEQ multiplex PCR. Here the sample spans roughly 120,000 clones, 88% being singletons. What was sequenced was PBMCs. These receptors came from a man aged 18 to 35 in good health and CMV-seronegative. Each CDR3 is given with its conserved first and last residue. A D gene is named only where the DNA matches it firmly. Rows may omit the clone size; those that give it use once, few, many or a size class.

d_call: -
j_call: TRBJ1-5
clone_size: -
v_call: TRBV15
cdr3_aa: CATSSFTRQPQHF
cdr3_nt: TGTGCCACCAGCAGTTTCACTCGTCAGCCCCAGCATTTT

d_call: TRBD1
j_call: TRBJ2-2
clone_size: -
v_call: TRBV12-5
cdr3_aa: CASGLESGGNTGELFF
cdr3_nt: TGTGCTAGTGGTTTGGAGTCAGGGGGCAACACCGGGGAGCTGTTTTTT

d_call: TRBD1
j_call: TRBJ2-7
clone_size: -
v_call: TRBV30
cdr3_aa: CAWSKGQGTYEQYF
cdr3_nt: TGTGCCTGGAGTAAAGGACAGGGTACCTACGAGCAGTACTTC

d_call: TRBD1
j_call: TRBJ1-1
clone_size: -
v_call: TRBV4-1
cdr3_aa: CASSLILTGGTEAFF
cdr3_nt: TGCGCCAGCAGCCTGATCCTGACAGGGGGCACTGAAGCTTTCTTT

d_call: TRBD2
j_call: TRBJ2-2
clone_size: -
v_call: TRBV7-9
cdr3_aa: CASSPLAGRSGELFF
cdr3_nt: TGTGCCAGCAGCCCACTAGCGGGAAGGAGCGGGGAGCTGTTTTTT

d_call: -
j_call: TRBJ2-2
clone_size: -
v_call: TRBV28
cdr3_aa: CASSLSPGAGELFF
cdr3_nt: TGTGCCAGCAGTTTATCTCCAGGCGCCGGGGAGCTGTTTTTT

d_call: -
j_call: TRBJ2-7
clone_size: -
v_call: TRBV27
cdr3_aa: CASSWVGRNYEQYF
cdr3_nt: TGTGCCAGCAGTTGGGTAGGGAGAAACTACGAGCAGTACTTC

d_call: TRBD2
j_call: TRBJ2-2
clone_size: -
v_call: TRBV29-1
cdr3_aa: CSVAGLAGGLNTGELFF
cdr3_nt: TGCAGCGTTGCGGGACTAGCGGGGGGCTTGAACACCGGGGAGCTGTTTTTT

d_call: TRBD2
j_call: TRBJ2-1
clone_size: once
v_call: TRBV4-1
cdr3_aa: CASSQPFWTSGKGNEQFF
cdr3_nt: TGCGCCAGCAGCCAACCTTTTTGGACTAGCGGGAAGGGCAATGAGCAGTTCTTC

d_call: -
j_call: TRBJ2-6
clone_size: -
v_call: TRBV5-1
cdr3_aa: CASSRMSRRAGANVLTF
cdr3_nt: TGCGCCAGCAGTCGGATGAGTCGGCGGGCTGGGGCCAACGTCCTGACTTTC

d_call: -
j_call: TRBJ1-4
clone_size: -
v_call: TRBV4-1
cdr3_aa: CASSPLAGNEKLFF
cdr3_nt: TGCGCCAGCAGCCCCTTGGCCGGGAATGAAAAACTGTTTTTT

d_call: TRBD1
j_call: TRBJ1-5
clone_size: -
v_call: TRBV19
cdr3_aa: CASSPGQGWEPQHF
cdr3_nt: TGTGCCAGTAGTCCCGGACAGGGTTGGGAGCCCCAGCATTTT

d_call: -
j_call: TRBJ2-3
clone_size: -
v_call: TRBV6-6
cdr3_aa: CASTLGDTQYF
cdr3_nt: TGTGCCAGCACCCTCGGGGATACGCAGTATTTT

d_call: TRBD1
j_call: TRBJ2-3
clone_size: -
v_call: TRBV18
cdr3_aa: CASSYGQGDNTDTQYF
cdr3_nt: TGTGCCAGCTCGTACGGACAGGGGGATAACACAGATACGCAGTATTTT

d_call: -
j_call: TRBJ2-1
clone_size: -
v_call: TRBV4-1
cdr3_aa: CASSRSSEQFF
cdr3_nt: TGCGCCAGCAGCCGGAGTAGTGAGCAGTTCTTC

d_call: TRBD1
j_call: TRBJ1-2
clone_size: -
v_call: TRBV19
cdr3_aa: CASSTTGVYGYTF
cdr3_nt: TGTGCCAGTAGTACCACAGGGGTCTATGGCTACACCTTC

d_call: -
j_call: TRBJ1-1
clone_size: -
v_call: TRBV28
cdr3_aa: CASTPPTVGRGTEAFF
cdr3_nt: TGTGCCAGCACCCCACCAACAGTCGGGCGGGGGACTGAAGCTTTCTTT

d_call: -
j_call: TRBJ1-2
clone_size: few
v_call: TRBV18
cdr3_aa: CASSPKGGYGYTF
cdr3_nt: TGTGCCAGCTCACCTAAAGGGGGTTATGGCTACACCTTC

d_call: -
j_call: TRBJ2-1
clone_size: -
v_call: TRBV6-1
cdr3_aa: CASIPGLTNEQFF
cdr3_nt: TGTGCCAGCATTCCGGGACTGACGAATGAGCAGTTCTTC

d_call: -
j_call: TRBJ2-3
clone_size: once
v_call: TRBV27
cdr3_aa: CASSSGYTDTQYF
cdr3_nt: TGTGCCAGCAGTAGCGGTTACACAGATACGCAGTATTTT

d_call: TRBD1
j_call: TRBJ2-2
clone_size: -
v_call: TRBV25-1
cdr3_aa: CASSEYTRGHLFF
cdr3_nt: TGTGCCAGCAGTGAATACACTAGGGGGCATCTGTTTTTT

d_call: -
j_call: TRBJ2-2
clone_size: -
v_call: TRBV29-1
cdr3_aa: CSVVRGGTGELFF
cdr3_nt: TGCAGCGTTGTCAGGGGTGGGACCGGGGAGCTGTTTTTT

d_call: -
j_call: TRBJ1-5
clone_size: -
v_call: TRBV18
cdr3_aa: CASSPSGQYQPQHF
cdr3_nt: TGTGCCAGCTCACCAAGTGGACAGTATCAGCCCCAGCATTTT

d_call: -
j_call: TRBJ1-4
clone_size: -
v_call: TRBV5-1
cdr3_aa: CASSPFLSTNEKLFF
cdr3_nt: TGCGCCAGCAGTCCCTTCCTTTCAACTAATGAAAAACTGTTTTTT

d_call: TRBD1
j_call: TRBJ2-3
clone_size: -
v_call: TRBV6-1
cdr3_aa: CASSEDRVTDTQYF
cdr3_nt: TGTGCCAGCAGTGAGGACAGGGTCACAGATACGCAGTATTTT

d_call: -
j_call: TRBJ2-5
clone_size: -
v_call: TRBV5-5
cdr3_aa: CASSPTGHQETQYF
cdr3_nt: TGTGCCAGCAGTCCGACAGGTCACCAAGAGACCCAGTACTTC

d_call: -
j_call: TRBJ1-1
clone_size: -
v_call: TRBV6-5
cdr3_aa: CASRHDRLEAFF
cdr3_nt: TGTGCCAGCAGGCACGACAGACTTGAAGCTTTCTTT

d_call: -
j_call: TRBJ2-1
clone_size: -
v_call: TRBV4-3
cdr3_aa: CASSQGRASEINEQFF
cdr3_nt: TGCGCCAGCAGCCAAGGTCGGGCTAGCGAGATAAATGAGCAGTTCTTC

d_call: TRBD2
j_call: TRBJ2-7
clone_size: -
v_call: TRBV2
cdr3_aa: CASSASGRQYEQYF
cdr3_nt: TGTGCCAGCAGTGCTAGCGGGAGACAATACGAGCAGTACTTC